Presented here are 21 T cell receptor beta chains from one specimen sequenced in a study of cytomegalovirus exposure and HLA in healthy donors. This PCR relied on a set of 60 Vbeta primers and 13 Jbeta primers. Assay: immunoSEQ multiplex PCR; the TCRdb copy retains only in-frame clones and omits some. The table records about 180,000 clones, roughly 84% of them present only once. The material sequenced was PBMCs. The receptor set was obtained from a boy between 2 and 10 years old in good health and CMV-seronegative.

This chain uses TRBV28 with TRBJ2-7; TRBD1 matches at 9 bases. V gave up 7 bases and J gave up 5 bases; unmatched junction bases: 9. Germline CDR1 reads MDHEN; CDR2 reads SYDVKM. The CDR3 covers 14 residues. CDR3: CASTPTGTGHEQYF. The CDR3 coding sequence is TGTGCCAGCACCCCAACCGGGACAGGGCACGAGCAGTACTTC.

The CDR3 nucleotides are TGTGCCAGCAGTGAGGGCAGGGACATCGACGAGCAGTACTTC. Protein product: CASSEGRDIDEQYF. The V gene is TRBV2, the J gene TRBJ2-7, with a possible D match to TRBD1 (6 bases). CDR1 and CDR2 from the germline V gene are SNHLY and FYNNEI. This CDR3 is 14 amino acids long. V shed 3 bases and J shed 5 bases, with 14 bases lying between them.

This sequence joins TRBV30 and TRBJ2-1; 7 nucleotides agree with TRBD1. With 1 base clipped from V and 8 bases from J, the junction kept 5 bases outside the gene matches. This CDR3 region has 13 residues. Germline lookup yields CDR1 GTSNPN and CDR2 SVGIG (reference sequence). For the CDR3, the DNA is TGTGCCTGGAGTGCGGACAGGTCAGATGAGCAGTTCTTC. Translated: CAWSADRSDEQFF.

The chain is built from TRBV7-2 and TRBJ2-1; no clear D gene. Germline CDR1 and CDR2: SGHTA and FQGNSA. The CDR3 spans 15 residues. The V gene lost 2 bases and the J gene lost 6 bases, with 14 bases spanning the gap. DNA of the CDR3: TGTGCCAGCAGCTTAAGAGCGATTACCCCCAATGAGCAGTTCTTC. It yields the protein CASSLRAITPNEQFF.

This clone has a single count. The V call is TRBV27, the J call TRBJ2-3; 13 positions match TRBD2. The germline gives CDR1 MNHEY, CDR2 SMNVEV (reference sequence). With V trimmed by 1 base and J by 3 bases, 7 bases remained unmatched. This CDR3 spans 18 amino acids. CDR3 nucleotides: TGTGCCAGCAGTTTATGGACTAGCGGGAGAGGCGGGACAGATACGCAGTATTTT. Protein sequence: CASSLWTSGRGGTDTQYF.

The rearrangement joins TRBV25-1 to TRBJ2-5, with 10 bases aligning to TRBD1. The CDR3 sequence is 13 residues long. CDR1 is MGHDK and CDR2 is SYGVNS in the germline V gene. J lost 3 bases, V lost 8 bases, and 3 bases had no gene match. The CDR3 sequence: CASGGQGEETQYF. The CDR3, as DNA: TGTGCCAGCGGAGGACAGGGGGAAGAGACCCAGTACTTC.

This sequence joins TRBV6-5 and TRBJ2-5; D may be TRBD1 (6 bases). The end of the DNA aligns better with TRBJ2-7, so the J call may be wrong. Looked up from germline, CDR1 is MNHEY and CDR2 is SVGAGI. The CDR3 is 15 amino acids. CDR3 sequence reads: CASSYSGQQTYEQYF. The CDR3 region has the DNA TGTGCCAGCAGTTACTCTGGACAGCAGACCTACGAGCAGTACTTC.

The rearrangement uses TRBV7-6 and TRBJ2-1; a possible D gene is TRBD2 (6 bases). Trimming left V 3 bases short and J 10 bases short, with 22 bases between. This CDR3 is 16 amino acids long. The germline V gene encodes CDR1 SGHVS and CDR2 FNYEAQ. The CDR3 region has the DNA TGTGCCAGCAGCTTCGCCGGGACTCTACTAAGCGGCGAGCAGTTCTTC. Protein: CASSFAGTLLSGEQFF.

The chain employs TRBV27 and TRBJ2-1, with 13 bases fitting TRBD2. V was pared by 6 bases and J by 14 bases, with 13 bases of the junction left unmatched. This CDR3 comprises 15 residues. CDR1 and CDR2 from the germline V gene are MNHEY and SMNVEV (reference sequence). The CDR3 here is CASSWWGTSGINEFF. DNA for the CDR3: TGTGCCAGCAGCTGGTGGGGGACTAGCGGGATCAACGAGTTCTTC.

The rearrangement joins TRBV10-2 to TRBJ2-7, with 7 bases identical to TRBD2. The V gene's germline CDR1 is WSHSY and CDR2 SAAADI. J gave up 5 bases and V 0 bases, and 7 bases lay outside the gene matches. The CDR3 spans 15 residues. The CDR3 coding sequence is TGCGCCAGCAGTGAGTCAGGCGGGAGTAAGGACGAGCAGTACTTC. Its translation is CASSESGGSKDEQYF.

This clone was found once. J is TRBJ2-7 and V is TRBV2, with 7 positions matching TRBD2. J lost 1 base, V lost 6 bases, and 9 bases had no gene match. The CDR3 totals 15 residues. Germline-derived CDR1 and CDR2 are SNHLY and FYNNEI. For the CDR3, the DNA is TGTGCCAGCAGGGGGGGAGGGGAACCTTCCTACGAGCAGTACTTC. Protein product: CASRGGGEPSYEQYF.

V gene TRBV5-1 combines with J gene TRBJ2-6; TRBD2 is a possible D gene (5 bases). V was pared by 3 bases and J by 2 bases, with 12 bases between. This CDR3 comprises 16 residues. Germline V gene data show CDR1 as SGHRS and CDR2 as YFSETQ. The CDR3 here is CASSWRRGTGANVLTF. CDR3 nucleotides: TGCGCCAGCAGCTGGAGGAGAGGAACTGGGGCCAACGTCCTGACTTTC. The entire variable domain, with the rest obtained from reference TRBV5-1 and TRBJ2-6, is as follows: KAGVTQTPRYLIKTRGQQVTLSCSPISGHRSVSWYQQTPGQGLQFLFEYFSETQRNKGNFPGRFSGRQFSNSRSEMNVSTLELGDSALYLCASSWRRGTGANVLTFGAGSRLTVL.

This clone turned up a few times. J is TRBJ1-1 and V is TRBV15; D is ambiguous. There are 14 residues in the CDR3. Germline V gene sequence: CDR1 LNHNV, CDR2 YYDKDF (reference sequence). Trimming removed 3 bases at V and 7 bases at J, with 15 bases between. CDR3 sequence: CATSSSGLGIEAFF. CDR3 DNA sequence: TGTGCCACCAGCAGCTCTGGACTGGGTATTGAAGCTTTCTTT. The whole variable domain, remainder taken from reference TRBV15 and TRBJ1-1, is DAMVIQNPRYQVTQFGKPVTLSCSQTLNHNVMYWYQQKSSQAPKLLFHYYDKDFNNEADTPDNFQSRRPNTSFCFLDIRSPGLGDTAMYLCATSSSGLGIEAFFGQGTRLTVV.

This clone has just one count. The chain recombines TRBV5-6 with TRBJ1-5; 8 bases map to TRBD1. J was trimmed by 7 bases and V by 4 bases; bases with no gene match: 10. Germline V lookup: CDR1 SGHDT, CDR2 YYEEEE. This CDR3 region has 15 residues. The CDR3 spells CASSPWDRRDQPQHF. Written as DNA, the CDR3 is TGTGCCAGCAGCCCCTGGGACAGGAGGGACCAGCCCCAGCATTTT.

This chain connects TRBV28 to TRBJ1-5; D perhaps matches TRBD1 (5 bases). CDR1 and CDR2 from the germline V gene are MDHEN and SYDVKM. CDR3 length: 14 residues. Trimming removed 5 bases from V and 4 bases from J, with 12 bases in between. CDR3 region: CASSVGGENQPQHF. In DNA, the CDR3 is TGTGCCAGCAGTGTGGGGGGGGAGAATCAGCCCCAGCATTTT.

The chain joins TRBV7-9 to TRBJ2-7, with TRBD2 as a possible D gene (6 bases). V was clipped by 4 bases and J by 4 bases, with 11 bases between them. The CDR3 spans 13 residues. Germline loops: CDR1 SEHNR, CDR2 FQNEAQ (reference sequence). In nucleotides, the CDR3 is TGTGCCAGCAGCTCCCGAGGAGGGTACGAGCAGTACTTC. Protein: CASSSRGGYEQYF.

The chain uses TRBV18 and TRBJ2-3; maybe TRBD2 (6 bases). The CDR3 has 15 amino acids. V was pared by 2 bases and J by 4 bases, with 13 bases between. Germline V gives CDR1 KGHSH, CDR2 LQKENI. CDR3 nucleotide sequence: TGTGCCAGCTCACCAATTCCGGGAGTGGCAGATACGCAGTATTTT. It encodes CASSPIPGVADTQYF.

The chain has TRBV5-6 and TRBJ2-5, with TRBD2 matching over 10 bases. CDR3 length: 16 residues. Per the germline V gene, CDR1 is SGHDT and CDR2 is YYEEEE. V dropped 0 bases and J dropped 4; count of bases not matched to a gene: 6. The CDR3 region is CASSLAAGGPGETQYF. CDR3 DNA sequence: TGTGCCAGCAGCTTGGCAGCGGGAGGGCCGGGAGAGACCCAGTACTTC. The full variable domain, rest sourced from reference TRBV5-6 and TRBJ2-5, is DAGVTQSPTHLIKTRGQQVTLRCSPKSGHDTVSWYQQALGQGPQFIFQYYEEEERQRGNFPDRFSGHQFPNYSSELNVNALLLGDSALYLCASSLAAGGPGETQYFGPGTRLLVL.

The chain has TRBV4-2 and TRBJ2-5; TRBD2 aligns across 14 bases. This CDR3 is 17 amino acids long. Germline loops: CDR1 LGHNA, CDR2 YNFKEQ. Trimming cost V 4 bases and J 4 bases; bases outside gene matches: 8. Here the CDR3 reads CASSRGGTSGSGETQYF. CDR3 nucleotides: TGTGCCAGCAGCCGAGGGGGGACTAGCGGGAGTGGAGAGACCCAGTACTTC.

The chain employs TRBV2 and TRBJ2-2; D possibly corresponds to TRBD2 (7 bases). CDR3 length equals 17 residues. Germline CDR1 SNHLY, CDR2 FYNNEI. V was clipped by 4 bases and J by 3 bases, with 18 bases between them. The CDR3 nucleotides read TGTGCCAGCAGTGCCCCACTTACAGGGAGGGACACCGGGGAGCTGTTTTTT. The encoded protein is CASSAPLTGRDTGELFF.

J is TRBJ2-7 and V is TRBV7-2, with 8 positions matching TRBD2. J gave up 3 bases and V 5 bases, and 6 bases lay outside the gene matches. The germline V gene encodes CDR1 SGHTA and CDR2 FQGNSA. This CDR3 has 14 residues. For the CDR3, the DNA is TGTGCCAGCAGCCCCGGTCTAGCGGGCTACGAGCAGTACTTC. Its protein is CASSPGLAGYEQYF.